This TCR beta chain was profiled in a study of shared clonotypes between healthy human individuals. General observations from the study: Represented diversity (both genetic and exposure-history) was limited by the small number of donors.

CDR1 is WNHNN and CDR2 is SYGVQD in the germline V gene (reference sequence). This CDR3 comprises 13 residues. The ends lost 4 bases at V and 5 bases at J; junction bases unmatched: 3. Turning to this clone: Its antigen is currently unknown.

The table came from immunoSEQ multiplex PCR; TCRdb's copy has only in-frame clones and leaves some out. The sample includes 1.4 million to 1.5 million clones, roughly 97% seen only once; the top ten take more than 0.9%. The sample was naive CD4+ T cells sorted from blood. The subset is: CD45RA+ positively selected. The chain combines TRBV10-1 with TRBJ2-7; 9 bases match TRBD2. The source of this sequence is a man aged 30-40 years in good health. CDR3 nucleotide sequence: TGCGCCAGCAGTGTAGGACTAGCGAACGAGCAGTACTTC. This sequence encodes CASSVGLANEQYF.